Shown below are 4 T cell receptor beta chains from a single sample sequenced in a study of technical replicates of blood from a handful of donors. TCRdb's copy holds only in-frame clones and misses some; the assay was immunoSEQ multiplex PCR. The profile shows 80,000 or so clones, 94% of them singletons. Sequenced sample: T cells isolated from PBMCs. The receptors stem from a human donor in good health.

CDR3 DNA: TGTGCCAGCAGCCATCAGGGTGCAGGGCCCCGACACGATGGCTACACCTTC. It specifies CASSHQGAGPRHDGYTF. The chain uses TRBV14 and TRBJ1-2, with D possibly TRBD1 on 5 matching bases. This CDR3 has 17 amino acids. Trimming stripped 3 bases from V and 6 bases from J, with 23 bases between. The V gene's germline CDR1 is SGHDN and CDR2 FVKESK.

The rearrangement links TRBV11-1 to TRBJ2-6; perhaps TRBD1 as D (6 bases). The CDR3 loop spans 15 amino acids. The V gene's germline CDR1 is SGHAT and CDR2 FQDESV (reference sequence). V shed 3 bases and J shed 4 bases, with 10 bases lying between them. In DNA form, the CDR3 reads TGTGCCAGCAGCTTCAACAGGGCAGGGGCCAACGTCCTGACTTTC. Translated, it gives CASSFNRAGANVLTF.

V is TRBV6-1 and J is TRBJ2-7; 9 bases fit TRBD2. Germline assignment: CDR1 MNHNS and CDR2 SASEGT. The J segment lost 0 bases and the V segment lost 11 bases, leaving 8 bases of the junction unmatched. The CDR3 consists of 14 residues. CDR3 coding DNA: TGTGCCGTCCTGCGGCGGGAGGGCTCCTACGAGCAGTACTTC. Its translation is CAVLRREGSYEQYF.

The CDR3 reads CASSRERSYNEQFF. The CDR3 nucleotides are TGTGCCAGCAGTCGGGAGCGCTCCTACAATGAGCAGTTCTTC. The chain joins TRBV5-6 to TRBJ2-1; D might be TRBD2 (6 bases). This CDR3 region has 14 residues. V was trimmed by 5 bases and J by 0 bases, leaving 9 bases between them. Germline values: CDR1 SGHDT, CDR2 YYEEEE.